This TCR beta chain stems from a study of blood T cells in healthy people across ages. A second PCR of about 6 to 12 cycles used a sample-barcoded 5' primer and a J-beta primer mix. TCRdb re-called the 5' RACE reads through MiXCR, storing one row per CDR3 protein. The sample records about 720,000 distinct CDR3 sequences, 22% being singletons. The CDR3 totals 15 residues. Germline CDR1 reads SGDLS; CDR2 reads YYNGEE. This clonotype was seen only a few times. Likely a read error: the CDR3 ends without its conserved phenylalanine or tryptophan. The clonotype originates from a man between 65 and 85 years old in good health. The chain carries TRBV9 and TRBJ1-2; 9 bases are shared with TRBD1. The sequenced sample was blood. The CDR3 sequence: CASSLRGQGNHGYTL. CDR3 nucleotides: TGTGCCAGCAGCCTCCGGGGACAGGGTAACCATGGCTACACCCTC.